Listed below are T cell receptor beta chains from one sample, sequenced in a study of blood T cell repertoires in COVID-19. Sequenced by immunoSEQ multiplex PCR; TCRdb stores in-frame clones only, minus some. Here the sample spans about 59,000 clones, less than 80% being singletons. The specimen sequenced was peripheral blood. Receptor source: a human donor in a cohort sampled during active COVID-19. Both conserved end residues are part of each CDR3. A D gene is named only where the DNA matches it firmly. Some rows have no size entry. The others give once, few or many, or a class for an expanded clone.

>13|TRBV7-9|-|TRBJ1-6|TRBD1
TGTGCCAGCAGCCCACAGGGGAATTCACCCCTCCACTTT
CASSPQGNSPLHF
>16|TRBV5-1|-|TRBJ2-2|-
TGCGCCAGCAGCTTACGCGGAAGCTTGAACACCGGGGAGCTGTTTTTT
CASSLRGSLNTGELFF
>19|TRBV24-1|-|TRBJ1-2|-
TGTGCCACCAGAGATATTAGGGAGGTCGGGATTTTGACCCACCATGGCTACACCTTC
CATRDIREVGILTHHGYTF
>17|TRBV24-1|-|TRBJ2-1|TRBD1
TGTGCCACCAGCAAACCGGCCGGGACAGGGGGGATGGATGAGCAGTTCTTC
CATSKPAGTGGMDEQFF
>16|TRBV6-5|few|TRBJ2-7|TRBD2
TGTGCCAGCAGTTCGATTAGCGGGAGAGGCTTCGACGAGCAGTACTTC
CASSSISGRGFDEQYF
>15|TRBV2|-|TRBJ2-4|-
TGTGCCAGCAGGAATGACCGGGGAGGCAAAAACATTCAGTACTTC
CASRNDRGGKNIQYF
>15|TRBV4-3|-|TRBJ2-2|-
TGCGCCAGCAGCCCGTCGGACACGAACACCGGGGAGCTGTTTTTT
CASSPSDTNTGELFF
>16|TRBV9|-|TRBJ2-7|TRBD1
TGTGCCAGCAGCCCGGGTGCGGGACAGGGGGCGTACGAGCAGTACTTC
CASSPGAGQGAYEQYF
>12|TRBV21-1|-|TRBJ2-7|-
TGTGCCAGCAGCAAAGCGGGGGGAAGGCTGTACTTC
CASSKAGGRLYF
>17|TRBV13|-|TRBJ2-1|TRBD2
TGTGCCAGCGCCTCCTTAGCGTCTAGCGGGATAATTAATGAGCAGTTCTTC
CASASLASSGIINEQFF
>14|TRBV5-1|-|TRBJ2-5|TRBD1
TGCGCCAGCAGCGACGGACAGGGGGCGAAGACCCAGTACTTC
CASSDGQGAKTQYF
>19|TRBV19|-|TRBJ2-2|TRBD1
TGTGCCAGTAGTATCCTCTATACCGGGACAGGGGCCGCGGGCGGGGAGCTGTTTTTT
CASSILYTGTGAAGGELFF
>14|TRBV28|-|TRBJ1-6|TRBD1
TGTGCCAGCAGTTTAACAGGGGCCAATTCACCCCTCCACTTT
CASSLTGANSPLHF
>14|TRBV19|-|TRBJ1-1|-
TGTGCCAGTAGTATCTTGGGGGCGAACACTGAAGCTTTCTTT
CASSILGANTEAFF
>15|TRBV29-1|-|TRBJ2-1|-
TGCAGCGTTGAAGGAGGGCTAAACTCCTACAATGAGCAGTTCTTC
CSVEGGLNSYNEQFF
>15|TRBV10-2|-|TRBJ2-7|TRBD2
TGCGCCAGCAGGGAAAGACTAGCGGGAGGCTACGAGCAGTACTTC
CASRERLAGGYEQYF
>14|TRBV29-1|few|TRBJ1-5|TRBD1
TGCAGCGTGGGGACAGGGGGCTACAATCAGCCCCAGCATTTT
CSVGTGGYNQPQHF
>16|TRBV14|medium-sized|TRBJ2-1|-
TGTGCCAGCAGCCAAGGGAGCCCGAGCTCCTACAATGAGCAGTTCTTC
CASSQGSPSSYNEQFF
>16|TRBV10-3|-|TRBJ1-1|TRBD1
TGTGCCATCAGGGGAGGGACAGGGGAATTGGGCACTGAAGCTTTCTTT
CAIRGGTGELGTEAFF
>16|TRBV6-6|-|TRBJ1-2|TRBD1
TGTGCCAGCAGCCAACCCCTGACAGGGACATTATATGGCTACACCTTC
CASSQPLTGTLYGYTF
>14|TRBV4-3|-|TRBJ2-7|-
TGCGCCAGCAGCCAAGATCTCAGGGGCTACGAGCAGTACTTC
CASSQDLRGYEQYF
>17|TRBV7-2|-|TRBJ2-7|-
TGTGCCAGCAGACTCCTGAAAGAACCGGACAGTAGCTACGAGCAGTACTTC
CASRLLKEPDSSYEQYF
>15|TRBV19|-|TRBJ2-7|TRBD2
TGTGCCAGTAGTATTGAGCGGGGAGGTCTCTACGAGCAGTACTTC
CASSIERGGLYEQYF
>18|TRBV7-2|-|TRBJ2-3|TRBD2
TGTGCCAGCAGCTCCCGGGGAGGGGCGCGGAGCGGCCCAGATACGCAGTATTTT
CASSSRGGARSGPDTQYF
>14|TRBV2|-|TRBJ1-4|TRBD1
TGTGCCACCGACCTACAGGGGCTGGGTGAAAAACTGTTTTTT
CATDLQGLGEKLFF
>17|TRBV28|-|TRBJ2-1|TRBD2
TGTGCCAGCAGTCTAGCGGGACGGGCAAGCTCCTACAATGAGCAGTTCTTC
CASSLAGRASSYNEQFF
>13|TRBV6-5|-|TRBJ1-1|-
TGTGCCAGCAGTTACTCAGAGGAAACTGAAGCTTTCTTT
CASSYSEETEAFF
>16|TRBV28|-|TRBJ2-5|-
TGTGCCAGCAGTTTAACGGGAGCCTTGTACCAAGAGACCCAGTACTTC
CASSLTGALYQETQYF
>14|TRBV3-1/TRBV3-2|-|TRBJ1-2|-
TGTGCCAGCAGCCTCTCGGGGGCTAACTATGGCTACACCTTC
CASSLSGANYGYTF
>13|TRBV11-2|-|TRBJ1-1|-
TGTGCCAGCAGCAGAGAAACGAACACTGAAGCTTTCTTT
CASSRETNTEAFF
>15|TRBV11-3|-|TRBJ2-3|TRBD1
TGTGCCAGCAGCTCCCGGACAGGGACTACAGATACGCAGTATTTT
CASSSRTGTTDTQYF
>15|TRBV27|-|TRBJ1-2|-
TGTGCCAGCAGTCTCGACAGGACCGCTAACTATGGCTACACCTTC
CASSLDRTANYGYTF
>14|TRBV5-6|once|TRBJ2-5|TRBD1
TGTGCCAGCAGCTGGGACAGGTACCAAGAGACCCAGTACTTC
CASSWDRYQETQYF
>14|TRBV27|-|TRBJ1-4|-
TGTGCCAGCAGTTTACGGGGGACTAATGAAAAACTGTTTTTT
CASSLRGTNEKLFF
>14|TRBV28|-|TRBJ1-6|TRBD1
TGTGCCAGCAGAAAAGACAGGGGAAATTCACCCCTCCACTTT
CASRKDRGNSPLHF
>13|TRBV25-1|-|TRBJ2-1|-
TGTGCCAGCAGTCTGGGGGGTACGAGTGAGCAGTTCTTC
CASSLGGTSEQFF
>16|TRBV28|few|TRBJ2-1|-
TGTGCCAGCAGTTTGAATGGGAGGACGGGATCCAATGAGCAGTTCTTC
CASSLNGRTGSNEQFF
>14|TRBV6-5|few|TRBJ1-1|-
TGTGCCAGCAGTCCCCAAGCGGGGTTTTCTGAAGCTTTCTTT
CASSPQAGFSEAFF
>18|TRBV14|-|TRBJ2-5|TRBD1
TGTGCCAGCAGCCAAGATCGCGACAGGGGAGGACAAATGGGGACCCAGTACTTC
CASSQDRDRGGQMGTQYF